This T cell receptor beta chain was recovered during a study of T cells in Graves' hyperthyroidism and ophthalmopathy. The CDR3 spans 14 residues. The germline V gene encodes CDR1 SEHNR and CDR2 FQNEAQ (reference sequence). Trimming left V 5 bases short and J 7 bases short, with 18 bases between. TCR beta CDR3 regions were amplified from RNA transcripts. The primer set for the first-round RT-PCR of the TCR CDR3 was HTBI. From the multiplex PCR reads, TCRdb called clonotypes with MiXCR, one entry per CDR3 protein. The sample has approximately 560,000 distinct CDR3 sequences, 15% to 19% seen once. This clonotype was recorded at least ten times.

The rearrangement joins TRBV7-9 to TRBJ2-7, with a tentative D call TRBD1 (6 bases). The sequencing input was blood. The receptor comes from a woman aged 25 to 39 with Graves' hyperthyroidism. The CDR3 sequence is CASSQGGSGWEQYF. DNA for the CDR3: TGTGCCAGCAGCCAAGGGGGTTCGGGTTGGGAGCAGTACTTC.